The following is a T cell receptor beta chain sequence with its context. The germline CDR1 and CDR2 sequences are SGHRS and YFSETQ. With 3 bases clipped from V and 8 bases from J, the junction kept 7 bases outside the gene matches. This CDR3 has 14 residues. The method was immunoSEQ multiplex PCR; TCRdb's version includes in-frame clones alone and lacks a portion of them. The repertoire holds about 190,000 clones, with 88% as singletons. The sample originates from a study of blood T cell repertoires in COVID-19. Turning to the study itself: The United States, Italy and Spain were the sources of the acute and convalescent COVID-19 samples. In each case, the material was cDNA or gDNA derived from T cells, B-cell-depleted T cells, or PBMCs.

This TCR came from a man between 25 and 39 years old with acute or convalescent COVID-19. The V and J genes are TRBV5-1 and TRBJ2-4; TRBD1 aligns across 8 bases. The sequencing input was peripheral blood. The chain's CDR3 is CASSSGQGVYIQYF. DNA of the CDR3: TGCGCCAGCAGCTCCGGACAGGGAGTATACATTCAGTACTTC.